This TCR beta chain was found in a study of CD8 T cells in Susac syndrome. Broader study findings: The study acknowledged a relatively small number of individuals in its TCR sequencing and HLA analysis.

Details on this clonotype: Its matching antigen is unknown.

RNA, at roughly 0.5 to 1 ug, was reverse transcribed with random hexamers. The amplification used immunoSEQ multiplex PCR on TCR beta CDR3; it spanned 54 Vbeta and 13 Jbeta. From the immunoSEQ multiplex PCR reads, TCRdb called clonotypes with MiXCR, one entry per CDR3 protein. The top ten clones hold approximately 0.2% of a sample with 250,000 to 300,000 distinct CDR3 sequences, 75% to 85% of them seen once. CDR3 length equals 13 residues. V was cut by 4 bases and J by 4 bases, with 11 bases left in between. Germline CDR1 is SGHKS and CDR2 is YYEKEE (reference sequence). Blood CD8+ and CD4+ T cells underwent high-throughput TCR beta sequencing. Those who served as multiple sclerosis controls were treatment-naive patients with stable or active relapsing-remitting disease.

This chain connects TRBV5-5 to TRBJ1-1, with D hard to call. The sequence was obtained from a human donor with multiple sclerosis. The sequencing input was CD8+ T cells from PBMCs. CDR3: CASSAPPGTEAFF. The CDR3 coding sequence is TGTGCCAGCAGCGCCCCTCCGGGCACTGAAGCTTTCTTT.